What follows are 9 T cell receptor beta chains derived from one specimen sequenced in a study of cytomegalovirus exposure and HLA in healthy donors. In the PCR, 60 Vbeta and 13 Jbeta primers were used. Here immunoSEQ multiplex PCR was the method, and the copy in TCRdb shows in-frame clones only, minus some. The data show tens of thousands of clones, with approximately 80% seen just once and about 4% held by the top ten. What was sequenced was PBMCs. The source of these receptors is a man aged 25 to 40 in good health and CMV-seronegative.

The chain uses TRBV19 and TRBJ1-1, with D possibly being TRBD1 (5 bases). Germline CDR1 is LNHDA and CDR2 is SQIVND (reference sequence). The CDR3 contains 12 residues. The V end was cut by 3 bases, the J end by 5 bases, with 7 bases between. The CDR3 protein is CASSIAGTEAFF. In DNA form, the CDR3 reads TGTGCCAGTAGTATCGCAGGGACTGAAGCTTTCTTT.

The V and J genes are TRBV5-6 and TRBJ2-5, with D hard to call. V was shortened by 0 bases and J by 1 base, with 4 bases between the two germline ends. Per germline, CDR1 SGHDT and CDR2 YYEEEE. CDR3 length: 13 amino acids. CDR3 nucleotide sequence: TGTGCCAGCAGCTTGGGGGCCCAAGAGACCCAGTACTTC. Translated, it gives CASSLGAQETQYF.

The chain joins TRBV19 to TRBJ1-5, with 8 bases matching TRBD1. V shed 4 bases and J 7 bases; nucleotides not matched to a gene: 12. The germline CDR1 and CDR2 sequences are LNHDA and SQIVND (reference sequence). The CDR3 consists of 16 residues. CDR3 sequence (DNA): TGTGCCAGTAGTAATAGGGTTAGGACAGGGAGCCAGCCCCAGCATTTT. Residues: CASSNRVRTGSQPQHF.

The V gene is TRBV7-2, the J gene TRBJ1-1; a possible D gene is TRBD1 (6 bases). Germline assignment: CDR1 SGHTA and CDR2 FQGNSA. V lost 5 bases and J 3 bases, leaving 16 bases between the germline ends. The CDR3 consists of 15 residues. The CDR3 here is CASSQRGGRHTEAFF. CDR3 DNA sequence: TGTGCCAGCAGCCAGAGGGGGGGGCGTCACACTGAAGCTTTCTTT.

This chain uses TRBV7-8 with TRBJ2-2; TRBD2 agrees at 9 bases. Germline V gives CDR1 SGHVS, CDR2 FQNEAQ. Trimming took 5 bases from V and 6 from J; bases not matched to a gene: 7. The CDR3 contains 15 residues. The chain's CDR3 is CASSSSGGKAGELFF. CDR3 DNA sequence: TGTGCCAGCAGCAGTAGCGGGGGAAAGGCCGGGGAGCTGTTTTTT.

The V gene is TRBV4-3, the J gene TRBJ1-4; the D is unclear. Trimming pared 4 bases from V and 6 bases from J, leaving 9 bases between. The germline V gene has CDR1 LGHNA and CDR2 YSLEER. The CDR3 is 13 residues long. CDR3 bases: TGCGCCAGCAGCCGGGAGATGGATGAAAAACTGTTTTTT. This gives the protein CASSREMDEKLFF.

The chain couples TRBV25-1 to TRBJ2-3; 7 nucleotides agree with TRBD1. Germline-derived CDR1 and CDR2 are MGHDK and SYGVNS. J was trimmed by 0 bases and V by 6 bases; bases with no gene match: 6. The CDR3 is 15 residues long. The CDR3, as DNA: TGTGCCAGCAGCCTGACAGGGCTGAGCACAGATACGCAGTATTTT. Translating it yields CASSLTGLSTDTQYF.

V gene TRBV11-2 combines with J gene TRBJ2-7; D might be TRBD1 (6 bases). The germline V gene has CDR1 SGHAT and CDR2 FQNNGV. This CDR3 region has 17 residues. The ends were cut back, 5 bases at V and 1 base at J, with 21 bases in the middle. The CDR3 loop is CASSTPDRTLGSYEQYF. The CDR3 nucleotides read TGTGCCAGCAGCACTCCGGACAGAACCCTAGGATCCTACGAGCAGTACTTC.

V gene TRBV7-9 combines with J gene TRBJ2-1; 7 nucleotides match TRBD1. Germline V gene data show CDR1 as SEHNR and CDR2 as FQNEAQ (reference sequence). With V trimmed by 2 bases and J by 5 bases, 6 bases remained unmatched. This CDR3 spans 15 amino acids. The DNA of the CDR3 is TGTGCCAGCAGCTTACATATCGACAGGGACAATGAGCAGTTCTTC. This encodes CASSLHIDRDNEQFF.